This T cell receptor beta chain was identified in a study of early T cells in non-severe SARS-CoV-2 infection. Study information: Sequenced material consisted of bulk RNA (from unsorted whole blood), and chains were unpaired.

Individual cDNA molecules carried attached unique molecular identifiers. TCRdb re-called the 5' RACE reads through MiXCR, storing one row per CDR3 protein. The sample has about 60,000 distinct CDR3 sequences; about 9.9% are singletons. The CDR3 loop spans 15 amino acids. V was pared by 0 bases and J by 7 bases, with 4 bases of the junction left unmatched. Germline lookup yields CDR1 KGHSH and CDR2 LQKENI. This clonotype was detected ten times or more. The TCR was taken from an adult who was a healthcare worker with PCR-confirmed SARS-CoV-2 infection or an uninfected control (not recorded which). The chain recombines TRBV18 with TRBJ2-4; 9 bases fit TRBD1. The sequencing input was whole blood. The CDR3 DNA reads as TGTGCCAGCTCACCACCGGGACAGGGAACGAACATTCAGTACTTC. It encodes CASSPPGQGTNIQYF.